A selection of T cell receptor beta chains follows, all from one sample in a study of T cell responses to AZD1222 COVID-19 vaccine. Clones were sequenced by immunoSEQ multiplex PCR, and TCRdb holds only the in-frame ones, with some missing. In the table there are 150,000 or so clones, 92% of which are singletons. The starting material was peripheral blood, obtained 28 days after the second AZD1222 dose. Receptor source: an adult who received the AZD1222 COVID-19 vaccine. Both conserved end residues are part of each CDR3. Fields, in order: CDR3 DNA, CDR3 protein, D gene, V gene, clone size, J gene, CDR3 length. D genes are given only for firm matches. Rows give clone size only sometimes, using once, few, many, or a class for an expanded clone.

cdr3_nt: TGTGCCTCGGGGAGACAGGCGAATTCACCCCTCCACTTT
cdr3_aa: CASGRQANSPLHF
d_call: .
v_call: TRBV10-3
clone_size: .
j_call: TRBJ1-6
cdr3_length: 13

cdr3_nt: TGTGCCAGCAGTCAGAGGACTTCTAGCGAGGCGCAGTATTTT
cdr3_aa: CASSQRTSSEAQYF
d_call: .
v_call: TRBV7-9
clone_size: .
j_call: TRBJ2-3
cdr3_length: 14

cdr3_nt: TGTGCCAGCAGCCGGGGACTAGCGGGAGACCGCAATGAGCAGTTCTTC
cdr3_aa: CASSRGLAGDRNEQFF
d_call: TRBD2
v_call: TRBV7-9
clone_size: .
j_call: TRBJ2-1
cdr3_length: 16

cdr3_nt: TGTGCCAGCAGTTATGACCCGGACAGAACCTACGAGCAGTACTTC
cdr3_aa: CASSYDPDRTYEQYF
d_call: .
v_call: TRBV6-5
clone_size: .
j_call: TRBJ2-7
cdr3_length: 15

cdr3_nt: TGCGCCAGCAGTGCAGGGTCCGGAGACACCGGGGAGCTGTTTTTT
cdr3_aa: CASSAGSGDTGELFF
d_call: .
v_call: TRBV10-1
clone_size: .
j_call: TRBJ2-2
cdr3_length: 15

cdr3_nt: TGCGCCAGCAGCTCCGCGGACAGGGGTACCACTGAAGCTTTCTTT
cdr3_aa: CASSSADRGTTEAFF
d_call: TRBD1
v_call: TRBV5-1
clone_size: .
j_call: TRBJ1-1
cdr3_length: 15

cdr3_nt: TGCGCCAGCAGCCCTTCCGGGACAGGAACTCTCTATGGCTACACCTTC
cdr3_aa: CASSPSGTGTLYGYTF
d_call: TRBD1
v_call: TRBV4-3
clone_size: .
j_call: TRBJ1-2
cdr3_length: 16

cdr3_nt: TGTGCCAGTAACTCCGAGCGGGGGCGCGGCAATCAGCCCCAGCATTTT
cdr3_aa: CASNSERGRGNQPQHF
d_call: .
v_call: TRBV19
clone_size: few
j_call: TRBJ1-5
cdr3_length: 16

cdr3_nt: TGTGCCATCAGTAAAACCGGGACAGGGGTGGCCAATGAGCAGTTCTTC
cdr3_aa: CAISKTGTGVANEQFF
d_call: TRBD1
v_call: TRBV10-3
clone_size: .
j_call: TRBJ2-1
cdr3_length: 16

cdr3_nt: TGTGCCATCAGTGATGGCCTGTTGTTGGGCTACACCTTC
cdr3_aa: CAISDGLLLGYTF
d_call: .
v_call: TRBV10-3
clone_size: .
j_call: TRBJ1-2
cdr3_length: 13

cdr3_nt: TGTGCCAGCAGCTTAGGAAAGGCTCGAGCCTATGGCTACACCTTC
cdr3_aa: CASSLGKARAYGYTF
d_call: .
v_call: TRBV7-8
clone_size: .
j_call: TRBJ1-2
cdr3_length: 15

cdr3_nt: TGTGCCAGCAGTGAGGACTGGGCCTCCTACGAGCAGTACTTC
cdr3_aa: CASSEDWASYEQYF
d_call: .
v_call: TRBV2
clone_size: .
j_call: TRBJ2-7
cdr3_length: 14

cdr3_nt: TGTGCCACCAGTGATTTACTGGGACTAGCGGACCGCACAGATACGCAGTATTTT
cdr3_aa: CATSDLLGLADRTDTQYF
d_call: TRBD2
v_call: TRBV24-1
clone_size: .
j_call: TRBJ2-3
cdr3_length: 18

cdr3_nt: TGTGCCAGCAGCTCGACAACAGGGGCCAGACTTGGCTACACCTTC
cdr3_aa: CASSSTTGARLGYTF
d_call: TRBD1
v_call: TRBV7-2
clone_size: .
j_call: TRBJ1-2
cdr3_length: 15

cdr3_nt: TGTGCCAGCAGGCGTACTCACAGGGGGGACTATGGCTACACCTTC
cdr3_aa: CASRRTHRGDYGYTF
d_call: TRBD1
v_call: TRBV7-2
clone_size: .
j_call: TRBJ1-2
cdr3_length: 15

cdr3_nt: TGTGCCAGCACCTTAAGCGGGGGCCAGGGTACCCAGTACTTC
cdr3_aa: CASTLSGGQGTQYF
d_call: TRBD2
v_call: TRBV7-7
clone_size: .
j_call: TRBJ2-5
cdr3_length: 14

cdr3_nt: TGTGCCAGCATGGGGACCCTTATAAATTCACCCCTCCACTTT
cdr3_aa: CASMGTLINSPLHF
d_call: .
v_call: TRBV28
clone_size: .
j_call: TRBJ1-6
cdr3_length: 14

cdr3_nt: TGTGCCAGCAGCGAAGCAGGACAGGGAGGGTATTCACCCCTCCACTTT
cdr3_aa: CASSEAGQGGYSPLHF
d_call: TRBD1
v_call: TRBV9
clone_size: .
j_call: TRBJ1-6
cdr3_length: 16

cdr3_nt: TGTGCCAGCAGTATTACAGGGTTCGGTCAGCCCCAGCATTTT
cdr3_aa: CASSITGFGQPQHF
d_call: .
v_call: TRBV28
clone_size: .
j_call: TRBJ1-5
cdr3_length: 14

cdr3_nt: TGCGCCAGCAGATCGAGGAATTCACCCCTCCACTTT
cdr3_aa: CASRSRNSPLHF
d_call: .
v_call: TRBV23-1
clone_size: .
j_call: TRBJ1-6
cdr3_length: 12

cdr3_nt: TGTGCCAGCAGTTGGGCGGCTGCAACTAATGAAAAACTGTTTTTT
cdr3_aa: CASSWAAATNEKLFF
d_call: .
v_call: TRBV28
clone_size: .
j_call: TRBJ1-4
cdr3_length: 15

cdr3_nt: TGTGCCAGCAGCCCAGGGACAGGCCTCAATCAGCCCCAGCATTTT
cdr3_aa: CASSPGTGLNQPQHF
d_call: TRBD1
v_call: TRBV5-6
clone_size: .
j_call: TRBJ1-5
cdr3_length: 15

cdr3_nt: TGTGCCAGCAGCCTACCTTTAGGGGATGGCTACACCTTC
cdr3_aa: CASSLPLGDGYTF
d_call: .
v_call: TRBV7-9
clone_size: .
j_call: TRBJ1-2
cdr3_length: 13

cdr3_nt: TGCAGCGTCACAGGGATTGGGGCCAACGTCCTGACTTTC
cdr3_aa: CSVTGIGANVLTF
d_call: .
v_call: TRBV29-1
clone_size: .
j_call: TRBJ2-6
cdr3_length: 13

cdr3_nt: TGTGCCAGCTCACCAGCGGCCTACACTGAAGCTTTCTTT
cdr3_aa: CASSPAAYTEAFF
d_call: .
v_call: TRBV18
clone_size: once
j_call: TRBJ1-1
cdr3_length: 13

cdr3_nt: TGTGCCAGCAGCCTTCGACAGGGTTACACCGGGGAGCTGTTTTTT
cdr3_aa: CASSLRQGYTGELFF
d_call: TRBD1
v_call: TRBV9
clone_size: .
j_call: TRBJ2-2
cdr3_length: 15

cdr3_nt: TGTGCCAGCAGCTTATCGGACAGGGTCAATCAGCCCCAGCATTTT
cdr3_aa: CASSLSDRVNQPQHF
d_call: TRBD1
v_call: TRBV7-9
clone_size: .
j_call: TRBJ1-5
cdr3_length: 15

cdr3_nt: TGTGCCACTTCACCTAATCTAGCCCAGTACTTC
cdr3_aa: CATSPNLAQYF
d_call: .
v_call: TRBV6-5
clone_size: .
j_call: TRBJ2-5
cdr3_length: 11

cdr3_nt: TGTGCCAGCGTTGTTGGGACTACTAACTATGGCTACACCTTC
cdr3_aa: CASVVGTTNYGYTF
d_call: .
v_call: TRBV18
clone_size: .
j_call: TRBJ1-2
cdr3_length: 14